This T cell receptor beta chain was sequenced in a study of tumor-infiltrating lymphocytes in primary liver carcinoma. Study at large: The five patients, who were men and women, ranged in age from 30 to 69 years. Study findings and constraints: Unsorted bulk processing meant the study did not compare CD4+ and CD8+ repertoires. Overlap in tumor-adjacent and tumor-blood pairs fell below that of tumor region pairs.

Synthesis of TCR beta cDNA was carried out from 450 to 650 ng total RNA with a constant-region primer. The TCR beta library was amplified through three nested multiplex PCR rounds in a modified ARM-PCR procedure. TRBV1-TRBV30 forward and Cbeta reverse primers drove the first two approximately 10-cycle rounds. One entry per CDR3 protein results from TCRdb running MiXCR on the multiplex PCR reads. The sample has hundreds of thousands of distinct CDR3 sequences, about 60% seen once; the top ten hold approximately 9.4%. This CDR3 is 15 amino acids long. Germline V gene data show CDR1 as SGHDT and CDR2 as YYEEEE. V was clipped by 8 bases and J by 8 bases; unmatched bases: 13. As to this clonotype: Its antigen is unknown.

RNA isolated from unsorted whole blood supplied the blood RNA, with germline DNA also extracted. Before the operation took place, around 4 milliliters of peripheral blood were collected. This chain uses TRBV5-6 with TRBJ1-2; TRBD1 aligns across 12 bases. The sample was peripheral blood. This TCR was recovered from a man aged 40-49 years with primary liver carcinoma and hepatitis B virus infection. CDR3 residues: CARSPEGQGAMGYTF. The CDR3 nucleotides are TGTGCCAGGAGCCCCGAGGGACAGGGGGCAATGGGCTACACCTTC.